Shown below are 16 T cell receptor beta chains from a single sample sequenced in a study of cytomegalovirus exposure and HLA in healthy donors. The primer mix had 60 Vbeta and 13 Jbeta primers. Sequencing was performed with immunoSEQ multiplex PCR; in TCRdb, only in-frame clones are kept and a portion is missing. The sample shows around 130,000 clones, over 70% of them seen only once. Sequenced input: PBMCs. These receptors all stem from a middle-aged woman in good health and CMV-seronegative.

In its sample, this clone was seen once. J is TRBJ2-1 and V is TRBV7-2; D is perhaps TRBD1 (5 bases). Trimming removed 0 bases at V and 5 bases at J, with 23 bases between. Germline V gene sequence: CDR1 SGHTA, CDR2 FQGNSA. This CDR3 region has 19 residues. As DNA, the CDR3 is TGTGCCAGCAGCTTAGCCCCCTCCGGGCAAATAATGGGGCACAATGAGCAGTTCTTC. The encoded protein is CASSLAPSGQIMGHNEQFF.

The rearrangement uses TRBV29-1 and TRBJ2-7; 7 bases are a match to TRBD1. Germline values: CDR1 SQVTM, CDR2 ANQGSEA. Trimming removed 1 base from V and 6 bases from J; junction bases left unmatched: 6. This CDR3 comprises 13 residues. The CDR3 reads CSVEVQGNGEQYF. CDR3 DNA sequence: TGCAGCGTTGAAGTACAGGGGAACGGCGAGCAGTACTTC.

The V call is TRBV4-2, the J call TRBJ1-4; maybe TRBD1 (5 bases). Trimming shortened V by 3 bases and J by 1 base, and 6 bases separated the two germline ends. The CDR3 is 14 residues long. The germline V gene encodes CDR1 LGHNA and CDR2 YNFKEQ. The CDR3 region is CASSQGGTNEKLFF. CDR3 in DNA: TGTGCCAGCAGCCAGGGGGGAACTAATGAAAAACTGTTTTTT.

The chain recombines TRBV10-3 with TRBJ2-5, with D possibly matching TRBD2 (6 bases). The DNA end is a closer match to TRBJ2-7, so the J assignment may be wrong. The CDR3 sequence is 15 residues long. Germline values: CDR1 ENHRY, CDR2 SYGVKD. CDR3 amino acids: CAISNGGSRVGEQYF. Here the CDR3 DNA reads TGTGCCATCAGCAACGGGGGTTCCAGGGTAGGCGAGCAGTACTTC.

The V and J genes are TRBV4-2 and TRBJ1-2; no firm D call. The CDR3 runs to 13 residues. CDR1 LGHNA and CDR2 YNFKEQ come from the germline V gene. The ends were cut back, 4 bases at V and 6 bases at J, with 12 bases in the middle. The CDR3 DNA reads as TGTGCCAGCAGCCCCGAGAGGGAGAATGGCTACACCTTC. It codes for CASSPERENGYTF.

V gene TRBV7-6 combines with J gene TRBJ1-1; no definite D call. CDR1 is SGHVS, CDR2 FNYEAQ, per germline. The CDR3 is 13 amino acids. Trimming cost V 5 bases and J 1 base, with 8 bases left between them. Written as DNA, the CDR3 is TGTGCCAGCAGCCCTCCGGGGAACACTGAAGCTTTCTTT. Encoded protein: CASSPPGNTEAFF.

This chain connects TRBV11-3 to TRBJ2-1, with 8 bases that match TRBD2. The CDR3 totals 16 residues. J lost 4 bases, V lost 2 bases, and 7 bases had no gene match. CDR1 is SGHNT, CDR2 YENEEA, per germline. CDR3 region: CASSLTATSAYNEQFF. The DNA of the CDR3 is TGTGCCAGCAGCTTAACCGCGACTAGCGCTTACAATGAGCAGTTCTTC.

The chain joins TRBV28 to TRBJ1-3, with D maybe TRBD1 (5 bases). CDR1 is MDHEN and CDR2 is SYDVKM in the germline V gene. The CDR3 runs 15 residues. Trimming pared 8 bases from V and 0 bases from J, leaving 14 bases between. CDR3 loop: CASRLDSNSGNTIYF. The CDR3 region has the DNA TGTGCCAGCCGACTCGACAGTAACTCTGGAAACACCATATATTTT.

The chain combines TRBV28 with TRBJ1-1; D remains ambiguous. V lost 6 bases and J 4 bases, leaving 9 bases between the germline ends. The CDR3 sequence is 12 residues long. Germline V lookup: CDR1 MDHEN, CDR2 SYDVKM. In DNA form, the CDR3 reads TGTGCCAGCAGGGTCTCGGTCACTGAAGCTTTCTTT. It codes for CASRVSVTEAFF.

The count of this clone is one. The rearrangement links TRBV6-1 to TRBJ1-6; no clear D gene. The V end lost 0 bases, the J end lost 10 bases, and 7 bases lay between the germline ends. The germline V gene encodes CDR1 MNHNS and CDR2 SASEGT. CDR3 length equals 13 residues. The CDR3 sequence is CASSEAGISPLHF. The CDR3 DNA follows: TGTGCCAGCAGTGAAGCTGGCATCTCACCCCTCCACTTT.

The chain is built from TRBV5-1 and TRBJ1-6; D may be TRBD1 (6 bases). V was trimmed by 6 bases and J by 3 bases, leaving 10 bases between them. This CDR3 comprises 14 residues. Germline CDR1 is SGHRS and CDR2 is YFSETQ. In DNA, the CDR3 is TGCGCCAGCACAATAGGGGGCTATAATTCACCCCTCCACTTT. It encodes CASTIGGYNSPLHF.

The chain recombines TRBV28 with TRBJ2-5; 8 nucleotides match TRBD1. The DNA end favors TRBJ2-7, so the J call may be wrong. There are 16 residues in the CDR3. CDR1 and CDR2 (germline): MDHEN, SYDVKM. CDR3 bases: TGTGCCAGCAGTCCCCGGGACAGGCGAATAACCTACGAGCAGTACTTC. Translation: CASSPRDRRITYEQYF.

The chain joins TRBV7-2 to TRBJ1-1; 8 positions match TRBD1. The trim removed 5 bases at V and 6 bases at J, leaving 14 bases unmatched. The length of the CDR3 is 16 residues. CDR1 and CDR2 (germline): SGHTA, FQGNSA. CDR3 nucleotide sequence: TGTGCCAGCAGCCCAGCCGGGGCAGGGGGCCATTCTGAAGCTTTCTTT. Translating gives CASSPAGAGGHSEAFF.

The rearrangement joins TRBV9 to TRBJ1-6; a possible D gene is TRBD1 (5 bases). CDR3 size: 16 residues. In germline, CDR1 is SGDLS, CDR2 YYNGEE. Trimming left V 3 bases short and J 0 bases short, with 10 bases between. The CDR3 spells CASSARQSSYNSPLHF. The DNA for the CDR3 is TGTGCCAGCAGCGCAAGACAGAGCTCCTATAATTCACCCCTCCACTTT.

Concerning this clone: No conserved phenylalanine or tryptophan is present at the end of the CDR3, so a read error is the likely explanation. The DNA is omitted, as the CDR3 cannot be located on it reliably, and the CDR3 follows TCRdb's listing. The J gene is TRBJ2-7, the V gene TRBV21-1; the table's D call of TRBD1 was not tested on the DNA. TRBV21-1 is a known pseudogene. The CDR3 is 18 residues long, ends included. The CDR3 is CASSKWTDRTGGSYEQYL.

The V and J genes are TRBV7-2 and TRBJ1-3; D is uncertain. The CDR3 sequence is 15 residues long. The germline V and J ends were trimmed by 4 bases and 0 bases, with 10 bases remaining between them. CDR1 is SGHTA and CDR2 is FQGNSA in the germline V gene. CDR3 bases: TGTGCCAGCAGCTCCTACAGAAGCTCTGGAAACACCATATATTTT. Translating it yields CASSSYRSSGNTIYF.